This T cell receptor beta chain was recovered during a study of blood T cell repertoires in COVID-19. Germline V gene data show CDR1 as SGHRS and CDR2 as YFSETQ. V lost 1 base, J lost 1 base, and 7 bases stayed unmatched. The CDR3 is 17 residues long. Produced via immunoSEQ multiplex PCR; TCRdb's table is partial and in-frame only. The sample lists around 200,000 clones, about 86% seen once, with over 3% in the top ten. The chain couples TRBV5-1 to TRBJ2-5; 10 nucleotides line up with TRBD2. Material: PBMCs or T cells enriched from blood (not recorded which). The sequence came from a woman aged 45 to 65 in a cohort exposed to, infected with or recovered from COVID-19 (not recorded which). CDR3 amino acids: CASSLRGAGGTQETQYF. CDR3 DNA: TGCGCCAGCAGCTTGCGGGGAGCGGGGGGGACCCAAGAGACCCAGTACTTC.